This T cell receptor (beta chain) appears in the sequencing data of a study of OX40 agonist ivuxolimab in advanced cancers. This CDR3 region has 14 residues. Germline V gene data show CDR1 as SGHVS and CDR2 as FQNEAQ. V gave up 5 bases and J gave up 7 bases, with 17 bases separating them. Profiled with immunoSEQ multiplex PCR; TCRdb holds only in-frame clones, not every one. The repertoire consists of around 70,000 clones, with 85% occurring once and the leading ten covering around 1.8%. In the case of this clone: Its target is unknown.

Study results and caveats: Clones of CD4+ and CD8+ blood T cells grew by week 6 at doses of 0.1 to 3.0 mg/kg.

V usage is TRBV7-8 and J usage is TRBJ1-2, with D possibly TRBD1 on 6 matching bases. This sequence was found in an adult with an advanced solid tumor such as melanoma, head and neck, liver or kidney cancer. This specimen consisted of CD4+ or CD8+ T cells sorted from blood, obtained in a trial of the OX40 agonist ivuxolimab. DNA for the CDR3: TGTGCCAGCAGCCCGAACAGGGTTGTATTTGGCTACACCTTC. It codes for CASSPNRVVFGYTF.